The T cell receptor (beta chain) described here comes from a study of cytomegalovirus exposure and HLA in healthy donors (dated by TCRdb to the late 2010s). For the wider study: A later analysis indicated that the 130 or so validation repertoires were generated on the platform also employed for the 600 to 750 repertoires of the first cohort. The study was designed to test whether signatures of past pathogen exposure could be identified by cataloging public T cell receptors. Along with the 666-subject first cohort, a separate validation cohort of over 90 different subjects was used. High-throughput TCR immunosequencing, statistical association of individual TCRs with disease status, and machine learning were combined to predict cytomegalovirus infection status. Paper-wide results and their limitations: Of the cluster scores, 85% to 95% were above 0 in a later analysis, which found that TCRs clustered in the first cohort also tended to co-occur in the approximately 120 validation repertoires. In the study, about 150 TCR beta chains were listed as associated with cytomegalovirus. It was suggested by the authors that the approach could potentially be generalized to other disease states and immunological phenotypes. Three of the identified cytomegalovirus-associated TCR beta chains were confirmed in vitro to be specific for cytomegalovirus antigens. In both the original and validation cohorts, the classifier was reported to diagnose cytomegalovirus status with high specificity and sensitivity. Across donors, most TCR sequences were observed very rarely, whereas some public TCRs were present in many individuals. A later analysis lacked HLA typing for the validation cohort, so it scored co-occurrence in that cohort across all 110 or so repertoires.

As regards this clone: Its specific antigen is unknown. Qualities for individual bases were not recorded, and no much larger clone is one base off.

Library construction relied on the immunoSEQ multiplex PCR assay. As for the original processing: A statistical classification framework was built to diagnose cytomegalovirus status from the catalog of TCR beta chain sequences. Sourced from immuneACCESS, this table was stored by TCRdb with only in-frame sequences that have V and J called. A share of the clones is absent; for the studies checked, an unresolved V gene accounts for under half, and the remainder has no known explanation. V and J calls and clone size are as listed in that table; D and trimming were resolved from the DNA. This sample has some 140,000 clones in its table, and roughly 90% of those were observed once. Just under 3% of the sample is in the top ten clones. The donors belonged to the validation cohort of over a hundred subjects, which was separate from the roughly 700-subject first cohort. V and J are trimmed by 0 bases and 0 bases, and the gene matches miss 3 bases of the junction. The CDR3 covers 17 residues, taking in both the cysteine and the phenylalanine. CDR3 DNA is the only sequence kept; it has 51 bases, read in frame from the first base. Per the germline V gene, LGHNA is the CDR1 and YSLEER is the CDR2.

This receptor chain uses TRBV4-3 and TRBJ2-2, and TRBD2 matches 8 of the central bases. Sequencing input: PBMCs. The clonotype comes from a man aged 18 to 29 in good health and CMV-seronegative. CDR3 sequence: CASSQDSGRANTGELFF. The bases are TGCGCCAGCAGCCAAGACAGCGGGAGAGCGAACACCGGGGAGCTGTTTTTT.